The entry below describes one T cell receptor (beta chain). Its antigen remains unidentified. There are 15 residues in the CDR3. In germline, CDR1 is SNHLY, CDR2 FYNNEI. V gave up 4 bases and J gave up 1 base; unmatched junction bases: 6. This sample was included in a study of shared clonotypes between healthy human individuals. About the research overall: The study used three CD4 naive, three CD4 memory, two CD8 naive and one CD8 memory plate per donor.

Adult donors, all healthy and HIV-negative, had no recent acute infections or vaccinations. Only in-frame clones appear in the TCRdb table, and some are missing; sequencing was by immunoSEQ multiplex PCR. There are about 600,000 clones in the sample; 95% to 98% occur only once, and around 0.058% lies in the top ten. The study's findings and limits: Clonotypes shared by all four donors outscored non-shared clonotypes in generation probability.

This TCR was sampled from a young woman in good health. The chain recombines TRBV2 with TRBJ1-1, with 7 bases identical to TRBD1. The sequencing input was naive CD4+ T cells sorted from blood. The subset here: CD45RA+ positively selected. DNA of the CDR3: TGTGCCAGCAGTGTAGCCGGGACAGCGAACACTGAAGCTTTCTTT. It specifies CASSVAGTANTEAFF.